This T cell receptor beta chain was captured by sequencing in a study of OX40 agonist ivuxolimab in advanced cancers. Looking at the study overall: Every patient in dose escalation had hepatocellular carcinoma, melanoma, renal cell or head and neck cancer. A mean age of 60 years, range about 20 to 90, was recorded, and over 65% were male.

Germline CDR1 and CDR2: SEHNR and FQNEAQ (reference sequence). This CDR3 spans 16 amino acids. V shed 5 bases and J shed 4 bases, with 19 bases lying between them. Turning to this clone: Antigen specificity is unknown.

Notes on the study in general: Among patients with partial responses at 0.1-3.0 mg/kg, clonal expansion was among the lowest. On average, CD8+ T cells had more expanded clones than CD4+.

The repertoire was sequenced with immunoSEQ multiplex PCR; TCRdb's copy has only in-frame clones and lacks some. The repertoire holds tens of thousands of clones, with 80% to 90% as singletons. The clonotype originates from an adult with an advanced solid tumor such as melanoma, head and neck, liver or kidney cancer. The material was CD4+ or CD8+ T cells sorted from blood, obtained in a trial of the OX40 agonist ivuxolimab. The chain joins TRBV7-9 to TRBJ2-3; a weak D match, TRBD1 (6 bases). CDR3 bases: TGTGCCAGCAGCCCTTTGCCGAGCGAGGGGGCAGATACGCAGTATTTT. This translates into CASSPLPSEGADTQYF.